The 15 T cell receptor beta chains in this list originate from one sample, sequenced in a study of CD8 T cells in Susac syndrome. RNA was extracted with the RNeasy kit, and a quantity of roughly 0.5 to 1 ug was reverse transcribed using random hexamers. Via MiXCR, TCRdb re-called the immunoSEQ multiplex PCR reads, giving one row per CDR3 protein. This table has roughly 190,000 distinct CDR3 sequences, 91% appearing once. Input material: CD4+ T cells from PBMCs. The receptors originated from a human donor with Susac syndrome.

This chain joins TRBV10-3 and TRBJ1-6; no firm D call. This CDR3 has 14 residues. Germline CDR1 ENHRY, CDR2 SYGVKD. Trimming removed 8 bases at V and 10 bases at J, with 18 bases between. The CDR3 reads CAIAYEGEKSPLHF. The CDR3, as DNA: TGTGCCATCGCCTACGAGGGCGAGAAATCACCCCTCCACTTT.

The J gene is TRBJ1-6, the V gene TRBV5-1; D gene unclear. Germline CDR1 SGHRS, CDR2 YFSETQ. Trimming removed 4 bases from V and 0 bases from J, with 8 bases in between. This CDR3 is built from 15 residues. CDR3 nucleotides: TGCGCCAGCAGCGCCGGGAGCTCCTATAATTCACCCCTCCACTTT. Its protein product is CASSAGSSYNSPLHF.

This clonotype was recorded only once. CDR3 residues: CASSQDRPSSYEQYF. DNA for the CDR3: TGTGCCAGCAGCCAAGACCGCCCGAGCTCCTACGAGCAGTACTTC. The chain joins TRBV4-2 to TRBJ2-7; no clear D. Trimming pared 0 bases from V and 0 bases from J, leaving 9 bases between. In germline, CDR1 is LGHNA, CDR2 YNFKEQ. The CDR3 contains 15 residues.

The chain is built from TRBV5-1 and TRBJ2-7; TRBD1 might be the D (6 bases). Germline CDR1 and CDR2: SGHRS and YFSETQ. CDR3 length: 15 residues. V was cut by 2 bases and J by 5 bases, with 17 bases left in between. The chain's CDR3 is CASSLVGRGPDEQYF. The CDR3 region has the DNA TGCGCCAGCAGCTTAGTCGGCAGGGGCCCAGACGAGCAGTACTTC. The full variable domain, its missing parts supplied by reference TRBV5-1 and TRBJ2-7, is KAGVTQTPRYLIKTRGQQVTLSCSPISGHRSVSWYQQTPGQGLQFLFEYFSETQRNKGNFPGRFSGRQFSNSRSEMNVSTLELGDSALYLCASSLVGRGPDEQYFGPGTRLTVT.

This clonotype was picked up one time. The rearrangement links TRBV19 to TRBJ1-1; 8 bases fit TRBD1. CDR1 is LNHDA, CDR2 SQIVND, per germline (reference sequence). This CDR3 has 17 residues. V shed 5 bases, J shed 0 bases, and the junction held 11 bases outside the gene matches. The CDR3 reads CASSRRQGRLVNTEAFF. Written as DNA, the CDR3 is TGTGCCAGTAGTCGGAGACAGGGGCGCTTGGTGAACACTGAAGCTTTCTTT.

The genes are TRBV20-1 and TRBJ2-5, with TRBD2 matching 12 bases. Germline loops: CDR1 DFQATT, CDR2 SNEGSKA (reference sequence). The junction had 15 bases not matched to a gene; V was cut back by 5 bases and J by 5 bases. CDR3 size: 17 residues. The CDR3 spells CSAQRLAGALLLETQYF. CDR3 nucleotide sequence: TGCAGTGCTCAGCGACTAGCGGGGGCCCTACTCCTCGAGACCCAGTACTTC.

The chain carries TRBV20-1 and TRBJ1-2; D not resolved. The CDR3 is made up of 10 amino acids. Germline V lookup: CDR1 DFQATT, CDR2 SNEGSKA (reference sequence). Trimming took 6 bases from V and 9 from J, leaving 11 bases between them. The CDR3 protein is CSAEIGSYTF. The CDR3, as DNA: TGCAGTGCCGAAATAGGTAGCTACACCTTC.

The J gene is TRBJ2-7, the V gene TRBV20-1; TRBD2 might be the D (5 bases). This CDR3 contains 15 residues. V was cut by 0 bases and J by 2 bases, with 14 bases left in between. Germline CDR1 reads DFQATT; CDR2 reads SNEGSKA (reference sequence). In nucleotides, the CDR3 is TGCAGTGCTAGAGATCTAAGGACTGGTACCTACGAGCAGTACTTC. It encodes CSARDLRTGTYEQYF.

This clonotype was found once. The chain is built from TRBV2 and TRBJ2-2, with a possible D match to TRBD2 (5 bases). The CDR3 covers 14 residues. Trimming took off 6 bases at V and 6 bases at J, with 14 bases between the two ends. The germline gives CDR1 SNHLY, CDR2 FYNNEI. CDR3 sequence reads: CASSSTRSAGELFF. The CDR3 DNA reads TGTGCCAGCAGCAGCACTAGGTCGGCCGGGGAGCTGTTTTTT.

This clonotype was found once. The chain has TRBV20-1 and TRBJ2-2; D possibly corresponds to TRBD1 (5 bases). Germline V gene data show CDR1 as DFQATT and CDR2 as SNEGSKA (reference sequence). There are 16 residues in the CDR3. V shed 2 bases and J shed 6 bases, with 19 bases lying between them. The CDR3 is CSARSQGFERSGELFF. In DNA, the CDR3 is TGCAGTGCTAGATCCCAGGGATTCGAGCGTTCCGGGGAGCTGTTTTTT.

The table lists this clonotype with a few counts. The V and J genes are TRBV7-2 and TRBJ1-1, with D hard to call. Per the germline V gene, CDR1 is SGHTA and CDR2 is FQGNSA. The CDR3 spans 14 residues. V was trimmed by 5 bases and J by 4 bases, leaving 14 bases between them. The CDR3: CASSLTVGSTEAFF. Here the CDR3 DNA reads TGTGCCAGCAGCCTTACGGTCGGAAGCACTGAAGCTTTCTTT.

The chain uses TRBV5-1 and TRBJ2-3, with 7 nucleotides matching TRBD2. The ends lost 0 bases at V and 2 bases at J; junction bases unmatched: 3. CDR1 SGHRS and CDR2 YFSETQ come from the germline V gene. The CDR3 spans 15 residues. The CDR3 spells CASSLVLASTDTQYF. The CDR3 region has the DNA TGCGCCAGCAGCTTGGTACTAGCGTCCACAGATACGCAGTATTTT.

The DNA of the CDR3 is TGCGCCAGCAGCGGAGACAGGTTAGACACTGAAGCTTTCTTT. Translating gives CASSGDRLDTEAFF. The chain joins TRBV5-1 to TRBJ1-1; tentatively, D is TRBD1 (6 bases). The CDR3 loop spans 14 amino acids. V was trimmed by 4 bases and J by 3 bases, leaving 13 bases between them. Germline CDR1 SGHRS, CDR2 YFSETQ.

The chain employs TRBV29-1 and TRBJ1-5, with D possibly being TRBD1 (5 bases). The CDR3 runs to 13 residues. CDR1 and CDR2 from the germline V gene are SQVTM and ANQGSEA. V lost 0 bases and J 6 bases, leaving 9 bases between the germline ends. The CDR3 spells CSVEEIRGQPQHF. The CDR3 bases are TGCAGCGTTGAAGAAATTAGGGGTCAGCCCCAGCATTTT.

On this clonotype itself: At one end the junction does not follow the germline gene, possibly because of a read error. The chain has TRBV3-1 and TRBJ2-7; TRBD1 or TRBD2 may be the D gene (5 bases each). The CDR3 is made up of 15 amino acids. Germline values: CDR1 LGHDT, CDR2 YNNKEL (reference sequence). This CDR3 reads CASSQIPGPSHEQYF. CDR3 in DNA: TGTGCCAGCAGCCAGATCCCGGGACCCTCCCACGAGCAGTACTTC.